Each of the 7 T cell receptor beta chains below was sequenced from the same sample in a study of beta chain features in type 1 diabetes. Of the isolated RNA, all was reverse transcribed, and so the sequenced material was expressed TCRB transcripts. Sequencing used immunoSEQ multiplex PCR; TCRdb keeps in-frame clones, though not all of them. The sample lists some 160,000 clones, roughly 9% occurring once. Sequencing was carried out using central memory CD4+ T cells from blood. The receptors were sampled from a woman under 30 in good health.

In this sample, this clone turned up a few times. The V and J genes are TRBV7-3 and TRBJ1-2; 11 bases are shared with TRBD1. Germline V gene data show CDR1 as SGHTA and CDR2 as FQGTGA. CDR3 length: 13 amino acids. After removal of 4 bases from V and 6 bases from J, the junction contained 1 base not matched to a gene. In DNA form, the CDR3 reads TGTGCCAGCAGCTCGGGACAGGGGGATGGCTACACCTTC. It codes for CASSSGQGDGYTF. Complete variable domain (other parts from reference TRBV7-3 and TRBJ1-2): GAGVSQTPSNKVTEKGKYVELRCDPISGHTALYWYRQSLGQGPEFLIYFQGTGAADDSGLPNDRFFAVRPEGSVSTLKIQRTERGDSAVYLCASSSGQGDGYTFGSGTRLTVV.

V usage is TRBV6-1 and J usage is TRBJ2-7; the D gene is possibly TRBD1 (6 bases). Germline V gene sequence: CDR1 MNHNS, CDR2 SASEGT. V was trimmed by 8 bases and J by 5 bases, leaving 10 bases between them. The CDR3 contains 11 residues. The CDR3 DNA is TGTGCCAGCGAGGGACAACACGAGCAGTACTTC. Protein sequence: CASEGQHEQYF.

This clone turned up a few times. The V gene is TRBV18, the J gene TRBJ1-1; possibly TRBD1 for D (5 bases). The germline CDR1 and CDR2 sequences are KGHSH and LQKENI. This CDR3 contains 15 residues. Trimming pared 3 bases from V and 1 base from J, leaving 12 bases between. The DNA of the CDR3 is TGTGCCAGCTCACCGAGGAGCCAGGGGAACACTGAAGCTTTCTTT. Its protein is CASSPRSQGNTEAFF.

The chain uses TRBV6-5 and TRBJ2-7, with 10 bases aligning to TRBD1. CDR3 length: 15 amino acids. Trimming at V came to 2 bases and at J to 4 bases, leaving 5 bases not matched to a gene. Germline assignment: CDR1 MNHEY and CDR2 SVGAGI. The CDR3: CASSYDGTGVYEQYF. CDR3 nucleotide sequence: TGTGCCAGCAGTTACGACGGGACAGGGGTATACGAGCAGTACTTC.

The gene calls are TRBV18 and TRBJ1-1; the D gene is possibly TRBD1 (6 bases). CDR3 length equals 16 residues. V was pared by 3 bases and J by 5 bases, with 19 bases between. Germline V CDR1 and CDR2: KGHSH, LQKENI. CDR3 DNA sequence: TGTGCCAGCTCACCGATTGGGACAACCCAGGGGACTGAAGCTTTCTTT. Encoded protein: CASSPIGTTQGTEAFF.

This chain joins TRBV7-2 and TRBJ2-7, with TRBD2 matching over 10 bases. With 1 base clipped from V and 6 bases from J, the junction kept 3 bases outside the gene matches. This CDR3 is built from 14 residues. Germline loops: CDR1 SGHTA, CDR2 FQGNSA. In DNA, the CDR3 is TGTGCCAGCAGCTTAGGGGGACTAGCGACCGAGCAGTACTTC. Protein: CASSLGGLATEQYF.

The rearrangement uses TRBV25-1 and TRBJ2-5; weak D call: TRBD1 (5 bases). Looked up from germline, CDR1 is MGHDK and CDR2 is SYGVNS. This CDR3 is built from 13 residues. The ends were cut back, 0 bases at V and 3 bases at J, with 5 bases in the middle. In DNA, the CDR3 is TGTGCCAGCAGTGAATACAGGGAAGAGACCCAGTACTTC. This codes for CASSEYREETQYF.